This TCR beta chain stems from a study of identical twins. Points from the study as a whole: Out-of-frame TCR alpha sharing in monozygotic twins exceeded recombination model predictions.

Trimming left V 0 bases short and J 8 bases short, with 9 bases between. CDR1 SGHNT and CDR2 YYREEE come from the germline V gene (reference sequence). CDR3 size: 13 residues. For this clonotype: The antigen is unknown.

Each CDR3 protein gets one entry after TCRdb re-called the 5' RACE reads with MiXCR. The table records 1.5 million or so distinct CDR3 sequences, around a third of them present only once. This chain connects TRBV5-4 to TRBJ2-1, with D possibly matching TRBD2 (6 bases). The sequenced sample consisted of cord blood. The clonotype was recovered from a newborn girl in good health. The CDR3 DNA reads TGTGCCAGCAGCTTGGGTGCGGGGTATGAGCAGTTCTTC. Translating gives CASSLGAGYEQFF.